This T cell receptor (beta chain) was documented in a study of T cells in Graves' hyperthyroidism and ophthalmopathy. Overall study findings and caveats: Median prediction lead before ophthalmopathy onset was 6.5 months with the model. Most thyroid clonotypes expanded above 0.001 appeared in blood too.

It was RNA transcripts that yielded the amplified TCR beta CDR3 regions. First-round RT-PCR with HTBI primers amplified the TCR CDR3 region. TCRdb re-called the multiplex PCR reads with MiXCR, one entry per CDR3 protein. Of approximately 870,000 distinct CDR3 sequences in the sample, roughly 40% were seen once. The germline gives CDR1 DFQATT, CDR2 SNEGSKA (reference sequence). CDR3 size: 15 residues. V trimming: 5 bases; J trimming: 3 bases; junction bases outside the gene matches: 12. Worth noting for this clonotype: What it binds is not known.

Patients aged 18 to 65 had newly diagnosed hyperthyroidism that had lasted under 2 months. The source of the PBMCs was about 10 ml of fresh peripheral blood. This chain uses TRBV20-1 with TRBJ2-5; TRBD2 matches at 7 bases. The sequenced sample was blood. The TCR sequence derives from a young man with Graves' hyperthyroidism. CDR3 protein: CSAREGGAGEETQYF. In DNA form, the CDR3 reads TGCAGTGCTCGGGAAGGAGGGGCGGGAGAAGAGACCCAGTACTTC.